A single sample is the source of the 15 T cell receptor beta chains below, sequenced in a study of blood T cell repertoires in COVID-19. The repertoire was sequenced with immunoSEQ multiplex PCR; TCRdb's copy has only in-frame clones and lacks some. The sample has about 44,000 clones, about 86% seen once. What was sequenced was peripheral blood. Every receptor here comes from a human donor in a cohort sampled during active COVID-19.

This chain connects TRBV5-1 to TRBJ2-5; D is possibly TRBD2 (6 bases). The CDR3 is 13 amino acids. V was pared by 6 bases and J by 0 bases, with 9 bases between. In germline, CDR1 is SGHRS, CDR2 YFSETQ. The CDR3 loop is CASNWGDQETQYF. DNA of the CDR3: TGCGCCAGCAATTGGGGGGACCAAGAGACCCAGTACTTC.

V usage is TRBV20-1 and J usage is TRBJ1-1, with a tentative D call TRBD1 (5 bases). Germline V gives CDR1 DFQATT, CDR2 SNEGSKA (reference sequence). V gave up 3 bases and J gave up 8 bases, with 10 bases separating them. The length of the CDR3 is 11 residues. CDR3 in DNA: TGCAGTGCTAGGGGACTGTGGGAAGCTTTCTTT. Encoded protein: CSARGLWEAFF.

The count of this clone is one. As DNA, the CDR3 is TGCGCCAGTACTAGCGGGGGAGCGAACACCGGGGAGCTGTTTTTT. This codes for CASTSGGANTGELFF. This chain joins TRBV4-1 and TRBJ2-2; 11 bases fit TRBD2. Losses at the gene ends were 9 bases for V and 0 bases for J; bases not matched to a gene: 3. CDR1 MGHRA and CDR2 YSYEKL come from the germline V gene. This CDR3 contains 15 residues.

CDR3 in DNA: TGTGCCAGCAGCCGCAGGGGCACAGATACGCAGTATTTT. It yields the protein CASSRRGTDTQYF. The V and J genes are TRBV5-5 and TRBJ2-3, with a tentative D call TRBD1 (5 bases). V dropped 4 bases and J dropped 1 base, with 7 bases sitting between them. The CDR3 is 13 amino acids. Germline CDR1 and CDR2: SGHKS and YYEKEE (reference sequence).

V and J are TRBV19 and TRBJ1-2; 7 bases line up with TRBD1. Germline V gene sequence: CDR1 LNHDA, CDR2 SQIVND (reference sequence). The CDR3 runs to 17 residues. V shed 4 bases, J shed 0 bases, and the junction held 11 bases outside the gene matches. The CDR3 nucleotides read TGTGCCAGTAGTACCCTACAGGGGTTGAAAGCTAACTATGGCTACACCTTC. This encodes CASSTLQGLKANYGYTF.

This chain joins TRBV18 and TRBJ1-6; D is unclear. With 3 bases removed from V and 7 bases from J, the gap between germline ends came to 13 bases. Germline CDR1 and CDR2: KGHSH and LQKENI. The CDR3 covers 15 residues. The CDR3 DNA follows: TGTGCCAGCTCACCGGATCCGGGGAGAAATTCACCCCTCCACTTT. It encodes CASSPDPGRNSPLHF. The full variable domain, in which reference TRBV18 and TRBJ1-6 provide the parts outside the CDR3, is NAGVMQNPRHLVRRRGQEARLRCSPMKGHSHVYWYRQLPEEGLKFMVYLQKENIIDESGMPKERFSAEFPKEGPSILRIQQVVRGDSAAYFCASSPDPGRNSPLHFGNGTRLTVT.

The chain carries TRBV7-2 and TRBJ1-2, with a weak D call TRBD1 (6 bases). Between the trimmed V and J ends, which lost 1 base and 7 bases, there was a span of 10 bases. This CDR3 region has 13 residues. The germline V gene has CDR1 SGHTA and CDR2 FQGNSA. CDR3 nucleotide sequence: TGTGCCAGCAGCTTAGACGGACAGAGTGGCTACACCTTC. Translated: CASSLDGQSGYTF.

The CDR3 loop reads CASSTGSYEQYF. DNA of the CDR3: TGTGCCAGCAGTACAGGGTCCTACGAGCAGTACTTC. The chain couples TRBV7-6 to TRBJ2-7, with D tentatively TRBD1 (6 bases). The CDR3 spans 12 residues. Germline V gene data show CDR1 as SGHVS and CDR2 as FNYEAQ. Deletions cut 6 bases from V and 1 base from J, with 7 bases between.

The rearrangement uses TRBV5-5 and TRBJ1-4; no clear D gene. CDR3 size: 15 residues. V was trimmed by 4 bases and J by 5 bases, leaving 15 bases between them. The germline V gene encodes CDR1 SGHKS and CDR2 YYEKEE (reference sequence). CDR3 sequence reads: CASSLGLQSNEKLFF. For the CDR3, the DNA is TGTGCCAGCAGCCTAGGTCTCCAGTCGAATGAAAAACTGTTTTTT.

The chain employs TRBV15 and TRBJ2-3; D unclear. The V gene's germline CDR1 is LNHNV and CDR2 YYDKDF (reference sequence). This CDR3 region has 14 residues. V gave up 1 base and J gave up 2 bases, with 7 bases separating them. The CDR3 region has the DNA TGTGCCACCAGCAGAGTTCTTATCACAGATACGCAGTATTTT. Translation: CATSRVLITDTQYF.

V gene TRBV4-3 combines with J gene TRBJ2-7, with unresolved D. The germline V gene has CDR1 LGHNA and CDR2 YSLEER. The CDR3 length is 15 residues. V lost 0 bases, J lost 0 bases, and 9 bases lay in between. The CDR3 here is CASSQDLSGSYEQYF. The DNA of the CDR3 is TGCGCCAGCAGCCAAGATCTGTCCGGCTCCTACGAGCAGTACTTC.

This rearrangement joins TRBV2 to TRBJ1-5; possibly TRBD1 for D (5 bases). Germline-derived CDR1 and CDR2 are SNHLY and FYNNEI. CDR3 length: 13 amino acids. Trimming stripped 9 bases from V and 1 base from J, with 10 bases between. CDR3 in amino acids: CASSRGSNQPQHF. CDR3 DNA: TGTGCCAGTAGCCGGGGGAGCAATCAGCCCCAGCATTTT.

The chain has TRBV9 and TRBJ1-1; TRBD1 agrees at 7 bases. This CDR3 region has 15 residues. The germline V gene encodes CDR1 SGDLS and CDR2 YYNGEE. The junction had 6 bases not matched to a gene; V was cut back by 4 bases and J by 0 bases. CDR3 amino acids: CASSTWTGLNTEAFF. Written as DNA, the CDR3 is TGTGCCAGCAGCACCTGGACAGGCCTGAACACTGAAGCTTTCTTT.

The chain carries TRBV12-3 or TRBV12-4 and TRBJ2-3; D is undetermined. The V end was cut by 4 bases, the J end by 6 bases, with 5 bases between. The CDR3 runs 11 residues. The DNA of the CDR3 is TGTGCCAGCAGTTCGTTGGATACGCAGTATTTT. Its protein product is CASSSLDTQYF.

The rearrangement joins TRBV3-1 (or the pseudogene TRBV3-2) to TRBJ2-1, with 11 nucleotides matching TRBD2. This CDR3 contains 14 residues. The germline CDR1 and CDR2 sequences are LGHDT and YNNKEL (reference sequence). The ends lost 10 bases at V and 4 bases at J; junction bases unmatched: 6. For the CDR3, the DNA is TGTGCCACCACGGGACTAGCGGAGTACAATGAGCAGTTCTTC. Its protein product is CATTGLAEYNEQFF.